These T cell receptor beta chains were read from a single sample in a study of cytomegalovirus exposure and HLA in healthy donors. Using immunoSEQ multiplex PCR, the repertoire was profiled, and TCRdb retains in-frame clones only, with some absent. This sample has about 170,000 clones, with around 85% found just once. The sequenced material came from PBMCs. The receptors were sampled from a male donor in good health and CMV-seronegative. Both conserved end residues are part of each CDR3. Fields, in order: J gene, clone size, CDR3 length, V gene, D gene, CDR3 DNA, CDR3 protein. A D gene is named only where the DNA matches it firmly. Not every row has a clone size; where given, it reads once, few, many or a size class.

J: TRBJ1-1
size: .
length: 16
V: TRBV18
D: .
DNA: TGTGCCAGCTCACTAGGGGCCCCCACTGGACACACTGAAGCTTTCTTT
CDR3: CASSLGAPTGHTEAFF

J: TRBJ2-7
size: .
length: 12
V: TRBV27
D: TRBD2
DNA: TGTGCCAGCAGGCGGGGGGCGTACGAGCAGTACTTC
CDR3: CASRRGAYEQYF

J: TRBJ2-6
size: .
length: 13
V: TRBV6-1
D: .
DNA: TGTGCCACCAGGGAGTCTGGGGCCAACGTCCTGACTTTC
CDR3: CATRESGANVLTF

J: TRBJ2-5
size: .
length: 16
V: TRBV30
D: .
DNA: TGTGCCTGGAGTGTTGGTTCGACAGCCCGGCAAGAGACCCAGTACTTC
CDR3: CAWSVGSTARQETQYF

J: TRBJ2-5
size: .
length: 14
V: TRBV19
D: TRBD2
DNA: TGTGCCAGTAGTCCCGGGGGGGCCTCGGAGACCCAGTACTTC
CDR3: CASSPGGASETQYF

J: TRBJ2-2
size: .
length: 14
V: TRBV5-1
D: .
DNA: TGCGCCAGCAGCTTGGCCCTGAACACCGGGGAGCTGTTTTTT
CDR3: CASSLALNTGELFF

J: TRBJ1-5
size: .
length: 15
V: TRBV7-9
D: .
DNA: TGTGCCAGCAGCTTAGGCGGCAGGGGTAATCAGCCCCAGCATTTT
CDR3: CASSLGGRGNQPQHF

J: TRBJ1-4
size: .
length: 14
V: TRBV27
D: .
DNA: TGTGCCAGCAGGAGAGGGTTAACTAATGAAAAACTGTTTTTT
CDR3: CASRRGLTNEKLFF

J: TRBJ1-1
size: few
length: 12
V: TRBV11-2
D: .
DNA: TGTGCCAGCAGAGGCCAGGCGCATGAAGCTTTCTTT
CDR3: CASRGQAHEAFF

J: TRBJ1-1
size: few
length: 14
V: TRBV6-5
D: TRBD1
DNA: TGTGCCAGCAGTGGAACAGGGGGCCTCACTGAAGCTTTCTTT
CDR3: CASSGTGGLTEAFF

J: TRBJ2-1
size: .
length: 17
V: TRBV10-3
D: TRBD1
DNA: TGTGCCATCAGTGACCTGACAGGGGGCCCGGTATACAATGAGCAGTTCTTC
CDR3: CAISDLTGGPVYNEQFF

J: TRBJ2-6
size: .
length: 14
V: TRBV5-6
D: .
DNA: TGTGCCTTCCACCGGAGGGATGGGGCCAACGTCCTGACTTTC
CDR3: CAFHRRDGANVLTF

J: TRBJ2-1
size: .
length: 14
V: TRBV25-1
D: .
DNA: TGTGCCAGCAGTGAGCCCGGAGCCTACAATGAGCAGTTCTTC
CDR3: CASSEPGAYNEQFF

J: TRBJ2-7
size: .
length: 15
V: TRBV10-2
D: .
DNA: TGCGCCAGCAGTGATACCGGTACCAATTCCTACGAGCAGTACTTC
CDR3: CASSDTGTNSYEQYF

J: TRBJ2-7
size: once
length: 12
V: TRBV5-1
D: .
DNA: TGCGCCAGCAGCTTGTTCGGGGACGAGCAGTACTTC
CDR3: CASSLFGDEQYF

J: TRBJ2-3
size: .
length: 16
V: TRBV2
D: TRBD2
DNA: TGTGCCAGCAGTCCGACTAGCGGGGGGCATACAGATACGCAGTATTTT
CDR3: CASSPTSGGHTDTQYF

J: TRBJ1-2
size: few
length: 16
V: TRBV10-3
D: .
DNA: TGTGCCATCAGTGATTGGGGCCGTAATAATGGGGATGGCTACACCTTC
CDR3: CAISDWGRNNGDGYTF

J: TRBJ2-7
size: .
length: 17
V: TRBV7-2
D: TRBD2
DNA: TGTGCCAGCAGCTTAGAGAGCGGGGGGGACCCCAGGTACGAGCAGTACTTC
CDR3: CASSLESGGDPRYEQYF

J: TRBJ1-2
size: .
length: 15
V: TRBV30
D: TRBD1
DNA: TGTGCCTGGAGCCTGGCAGGGGGGTTTAGGCATGGCTACACCTTC
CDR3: CAWSLAGGFRHGYTF

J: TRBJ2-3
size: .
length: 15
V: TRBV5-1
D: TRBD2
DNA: TGCGCCAGCAGCTTGGTGGGGGGGGGCACAGATACGCAGTATTTT
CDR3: CASSLVGGGTDTQYF

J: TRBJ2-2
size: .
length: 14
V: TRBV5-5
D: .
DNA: TGTGCCAGCAGCTTGGTGGTGGCAGGCGGGGAGCTGTTTTTT
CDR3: CASSLVVAGGELFF

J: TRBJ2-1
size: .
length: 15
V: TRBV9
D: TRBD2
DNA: TGTGCCAGCAGCCCGGGGGAGGGTCCGGACAATGAGCAGTTCTTC
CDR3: CASSPGEGPDNEQFF

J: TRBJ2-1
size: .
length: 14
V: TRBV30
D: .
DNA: TGTGCCTGGAGCCAACTAGTTACCTACAATGAGCAGTTCTTC
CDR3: CAWSQLVTYNEQFF

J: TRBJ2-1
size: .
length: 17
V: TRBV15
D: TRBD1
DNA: TGTGCCACCAGCAGGGACCTCCGGACAGGTTCTCGAAATGAGCAGTTCTTC
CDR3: CATSRDLRTGSRNEQFF

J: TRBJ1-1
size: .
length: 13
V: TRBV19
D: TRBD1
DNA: TGTGCCAGTAGTACAACAGGGGACACTGAAGCTTTCTTT
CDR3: CASSTTGDTEAFF

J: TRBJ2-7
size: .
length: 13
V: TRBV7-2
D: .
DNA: TGTGCCAGCAGCCAGACTAGTCCCTACGAGCAGTACTTC
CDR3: CASSQTSPYEQYF

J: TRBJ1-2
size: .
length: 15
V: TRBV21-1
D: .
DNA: TGTGCCAGCAGCAAAGTTCGAGGCCCGCTGAGTGGCTACACCTTC
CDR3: CASSKVRGPLSGYTF

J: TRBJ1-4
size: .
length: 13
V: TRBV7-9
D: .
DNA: TGTGCCAGCAGCTCCGGAGGGAATGAAAACCTGTTTTTT
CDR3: CASSSGGNENLFF

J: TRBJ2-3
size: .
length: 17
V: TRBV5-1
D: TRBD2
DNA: TGCGCCAGCAGCTTGGTTCGGGGGGGTCAAAGCACAGATACGCAGTATTTT
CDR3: CASSLVRGGQSTDTQYF

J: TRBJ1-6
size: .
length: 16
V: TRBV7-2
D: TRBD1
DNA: TGTGCCAGCAGCCTTTCCGGGACAGTTTATAATTCACCCCTCCACTTT
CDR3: CASSLSGTVYNSPLHF

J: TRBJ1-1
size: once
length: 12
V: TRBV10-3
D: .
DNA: TGTGCCATCATGGGGGGGAACACTGAAGCTTTCTTT
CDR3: CAIMGGNTEAFF

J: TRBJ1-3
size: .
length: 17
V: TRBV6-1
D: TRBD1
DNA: TGTGCCAGCAGTGAATACCCAGGGGGCACATCTGGAAACACCATATATTTT
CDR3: CASSEYPGGTSGNTIYF

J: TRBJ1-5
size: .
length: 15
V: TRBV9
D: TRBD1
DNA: TGTGCCAGCAGCGAGGGGGCGAGGGGCAATCAGCCCCAGCATTTT
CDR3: CASSEGARGNQPQHF

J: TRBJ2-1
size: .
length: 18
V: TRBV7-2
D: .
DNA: TGTGCCAGCAGCTTTAGGGAAGGGGAGGGGGGTTCCTACAATGAGCAGTTCTTC
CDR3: CASSFREGEGGSYNEQFF

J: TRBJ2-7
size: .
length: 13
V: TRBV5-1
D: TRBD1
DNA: TGCGCCAGCAGCGTCCGGGACAGCTACGAGCAGTACTTC
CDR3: CASSVRDSYEQYF

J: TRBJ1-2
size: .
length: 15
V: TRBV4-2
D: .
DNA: TGTGCCAGCAGCCAAGATCAAGGAGGGCACTATGGCTACACCTTC
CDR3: CASSQDQGGHYGYTF